This T cell receptor (beta chain) comes out of a study of glioma-infiltrating T cells after dendritic cell vaccination. Study summary: Glioblastoma patients came from Phase I and II dendritic cell vaccination trials.

As to this clone: The antigen is unknown.

V dropped 4 bases and J dropped 2 bases, with 9 bases sitting between them. The CDR3 runs 15 residues. Germline CDR1 reads MNHEY; CDR2 reads SMNVEV (reference sequence). Repertoires were generated with immunoSEQ multiplex PCR, while TCRdb's copy carries only in-frame clones and drops some. The table records about 91,000 clones, approximately 78% of them present only once. Study findings and constraints: Higher TCR clonality did not directly relate to longer survival. Few patients contributed both blood and tumor specimens.

Documented time point: after dendritic cell vaccination, including at tumor progression/relapse. The chain has TRBV27 and TRBJ1-6; D may be TRBD1 (5 bases). The source was blood, collected after dendritic cell vaccination. This receptor was identified in a human donor with glioblastoma. The CDR3 DNA follows: TGTGCCAGCAGTTGGCGACAGACCTATAATTCACCCCTCCACTTT. Translated: CASSWRQTYNSPLHF.